The T cell receptor (beta chain) under discussion was sequenced for a study of T-cell memory formation after mild COVID-19. Study in general: Across donors, TCR clusters were largely donor specific.

The study's findings and limits: Several responding clones turned up in pre-infection memory, indicating that cross-reactive memory may have taken part.

TCRdb passed the 5' RACE reads through MiXCR, listing each CDR3 protein once. Here the sample spans about 470,000 distinct CDR3 sequences, roughly 25% being singletons. A word on this clonotype: As yet, its antigen is unknown.

Per the germline V gene, CDR1 is DFQATT and CDR2 is SNEGSKA (reference sequence). Trimming stripped 6 bases from V and 3 bases from J, with 12 bases between. This CDR3 has 13 amino acids. Sequencing used PBMCs or a T cell subset sorted from them (not recorded which). This TCR derives from an adult woman who had mild COVID-19 (a few samples of this study predate the infection). Cell type and time point are not known. The V and J genes are TRBV20-1 and TRBJ1-5, with D unresolved. CDR3 loop: CSALGPFNQPQHF. The CDR3, as DNA: TGCAGTGCCCTTGGACCGTTCAATCAGCCCCAGCATTTT.